This is a list of T cell receptor beta chains from one sample in a study of blood T cells in healthy people across ages. TCRdb itself ran the 5' RACE reads through MiXCR, one entry per CDR3 protein. The sample lists 700,000 to 850,000 distinct CDR3 sequences; around 36% were seen once. Sample: blood. All receptors come from a man aged 18 to 29 in good health. Each CDR3 is given with its conserved first and last residue. The order of the fields is J gene, D gene, clone size, V gene, CDR3 DNA, CDR3 protein. D genes are given only for firm matches. Clone size appears in some rows only: once, few, many, or a class for an expanded clone.

TRBJ2-1,NA,many,TRBV4-1,TGCGCCAGCAGCAGAGGGACGGCCTACAATGAGCAGTTCTTC,CASSRGTAYNEQFF
TRBJ2-3,NA,few,TRBV21-1,TGTGCCAGCAGCAAGGGAGTAAGAACAGGGAAAGATACGCAGTATTTT,CASSKGVRTGKDTQYF
TRBJ2-3,TRBD2,NA,TRBV6-1,TGTGCCAGCAGTGAATTAAGACTAGCGGGGGGCCCTCCGTATTTT,CASSELRLAGGPPYF
TRBJ2-7,NA,NA,TRBV5-6,TGTGCCAGCAGCTTGGCGCGGCTCTACGAGCAGTACTTC,CASSLARLYEQYF
TRBJ1-1,NA,few,TRBV12-3/TRBV12-4,TGTGCCAGCAGGCCACTGAACACTGAAGCTTTCTTT,CASRPLNTEAFF
TRBJ1-6,NA,NA,TRBV15,TGTGCCACCAGCACGCGGCTCGTACCTTCACCCCTCCACTTT,CATSTRLVPSPLHF
TRBJ2-1,NA,few,TRBV3-1,TGTGCCAGCAGCCCGGTGACTCAGCAAAATGAGCAGTTCTTC,CASSPVTQQNEQFF
TRBJ2-5,TRBD2,NA,TRBV7-2,TGTGCCAGCATTATTAGCGGGGGGGGTTACAATGAGCAGTACTTC,CASIISGGGYNEQYF
TRBJ2-1,TRBD2,many,TRBV4-1,TGCGCCAGCAGCCAACGCGGGGGGCCGTCCTACAATGAGCAGTTCTTC,CASSQRGGPSYNEQFF
TRBJ1-4,TRBD1,NA,TRBV5-6,TGTGCCAGCAGCTTGCTGCAGGGGGCGCAGGAAAAACTGTTTTTT,CASSLLQGAQEKLFF
TRBJ2-7,NA,NA,TRBV27,TGTGCCGGCAGTCCGGCAGGGATCCACGAGCAGTACTTC,CAGSPAGIHEQYF
TRBJ1-1,TRBD1,NA,TRBV12-3/TRBV12-4,TGTGCCAGCAGTTTAACAGGGGGCTACACTGAAGCTTTCTTT,CASSLTGGYTEAFF
TRBJ2-1,TRBD2,NA,TRBV7-2,TGTGCCAGCAGCTTTGAAAGACTAGCGGGGGCAACTATCCAGTTCTTC,CASSFERLAGATIQFF
TRBJ2-1,NA,NA,TRBV12-3/TRBV12-4,TGTGCCAGCAGTCCAGAGAATGAGCAGTTCTTC,CASSPENEQFF
TRBJ2-6,TRBD1,few,TRBV5-1,TGCGCCAGCAGCTTGGTATTTGGGTCAGGACAGGGAGACTCTGGGGCCAACGTCCTGACTTTC,CASSLVFGSGQGDSGANVLTF